This TCR beta chain came from a study of blood T cell repertoires in COVID-19. Study as a whole: Material from acute and convalescent COVID-19 was sourced from the United States, Italy and Spain. T cells, B-cell-depleted T cells, or PBMCs provided the cDNA or gDNA that served as material.

The germline V gene has CDR1 SGDLS and CDR2 YYNGEE. There are 13 residues in the CDR3. V was pared by 2 bases and J by 6 bases, with 1 base of the junction left unmatched. Original analysis: The authors estimated nucleated cell counts from reference gene primer amplification. Clones were read by immunoSEQ multiplex PCR, and TCRdb kept only the in-frame ones, dropping some. V, J and clone size derive from that table, while D and trimming were established from the DNA sequence. The table shows 80,000 to 100,000 clones, with 86% occurring only once. This sequence originates from a man aged 45 to 65 with acute or convalescent COVID-19. Source material: peripheral blood. This chain connects TRBV9 to TRBJ2-1, with 8 bases lining up with TRBD2. The CDR3: CASSVGLGNEQFF. CDR3 coding DNA: TGTGCCAGCAGCGTGGGACTAGGCAATGAGCAGTTCTTC.